This T cell receptor beta chain was sequenced for a study of blood T cell repertoires in COVID-19. Study summary: Samples representing acute and convalescent COVID-19 were sourced from the United States, Italy and Spain. Sample material is recorded as cDNA or gDNA derived from T cells, B-cell-depleted T cells, or PBMCs.

V dropped 2 bases and J dropped 6; count of bases not matched to a gene: 11. The CDR3 spans 19 residues. Germline-derived CDR1 and CDR2 are SGHKS and YYEKEE (reference sequence). In the authors' methods: Amplification of reference gene primers was used by the study to estimate nucleated cell counts. Sequencing was performed with immunoSEQ multiplex PCR; in TCRdb, only in-frame clones are kept and a portion is missing. D and trimming were read from the DNA, whereas the V and J calls and clone size are those reported in that table. This table holds 250,000 to 300,000 clones, about 82% found once. The clonotype originates from a middle-aged man with active or convalescent COVID-19. This chain uses TRBV5-5 with TRBJ2-1; 16 bases match TRBD2. The sample comprised peripheral blood. The CDR3 DNA sequence: TGTGCCAGCAGCTTCCCGGCCGGGACTAGCGGGAGGGGATCCAATGAGCAGTTCTTC. It encodes CASSFPAGTSGRGSNEQFF. Based on the CDR3 plus reference TRBV5-5 and TRBJ2-1, the full variable domain is DAGVTQSPTHLIKTRGQQVTLRCSPISGHKSVSWYQQVLGQGPQFIFQYYEKEERGRGNFPDRFSARQFPNYSSELNVNALLLGDSALYLCASSFPAGTSGRGSNEQFFGPGTRLTVL.